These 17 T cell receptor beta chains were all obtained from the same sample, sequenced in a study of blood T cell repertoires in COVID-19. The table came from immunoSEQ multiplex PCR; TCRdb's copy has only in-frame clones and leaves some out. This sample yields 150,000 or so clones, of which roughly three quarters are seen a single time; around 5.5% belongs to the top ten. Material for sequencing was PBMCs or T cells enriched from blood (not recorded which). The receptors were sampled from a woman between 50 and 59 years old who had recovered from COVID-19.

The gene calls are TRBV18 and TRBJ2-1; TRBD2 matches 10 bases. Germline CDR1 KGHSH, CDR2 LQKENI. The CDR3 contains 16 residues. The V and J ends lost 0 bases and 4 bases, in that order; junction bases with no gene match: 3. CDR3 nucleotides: TGTGCCAGCTCACCACCCAGCGGGGGGGTTTACAATGAGCAGTTCTTC. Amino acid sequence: CASSPPSGGVYNEQFF.

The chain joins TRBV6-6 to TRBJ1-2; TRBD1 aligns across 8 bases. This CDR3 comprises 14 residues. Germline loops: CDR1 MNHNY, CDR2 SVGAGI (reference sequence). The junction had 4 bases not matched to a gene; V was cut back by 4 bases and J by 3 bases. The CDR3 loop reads CASSSNRGDYGYTF. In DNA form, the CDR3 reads TGTGCCAGCAGTTCAAACAGGGGGGACTATGGCTACACCTTC.

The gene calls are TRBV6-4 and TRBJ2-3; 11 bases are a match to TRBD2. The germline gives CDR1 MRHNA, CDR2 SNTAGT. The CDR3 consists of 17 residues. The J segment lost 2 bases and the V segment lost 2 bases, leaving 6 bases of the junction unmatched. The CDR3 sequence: CASSDGHSGGATDTQYF. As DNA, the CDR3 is TGTGCCAGCAGTGACGGACATAGCGGGGGGGCCACAGATACGCAGTATTTT.

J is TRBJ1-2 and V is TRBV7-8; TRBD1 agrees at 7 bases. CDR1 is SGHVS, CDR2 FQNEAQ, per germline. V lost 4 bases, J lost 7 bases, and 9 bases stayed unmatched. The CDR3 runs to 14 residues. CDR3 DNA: TGTGCCAGCAGCTCTCGGACAGGTCGAGGTGGCTACACCTTC. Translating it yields CASSSRTGRGGYTF.

Written as DNA, the CDR3 is TGTGCCAGCATCCTAGGCCCGTATAGCAATCAGCCCCAGCATTTT. It yields the protein CASILGPYSNQPQHF. The chain couples TRBV28 to TRBJ1-5; D is uncertain. Between the trimmed V and J ends, which lost 7 bases and 0 bases, there was a span of 13 bases. The CDR3 consists of 15 residues. Germline V gene data show CDR1 as MDHEN and CDR2 as SYDVKM.

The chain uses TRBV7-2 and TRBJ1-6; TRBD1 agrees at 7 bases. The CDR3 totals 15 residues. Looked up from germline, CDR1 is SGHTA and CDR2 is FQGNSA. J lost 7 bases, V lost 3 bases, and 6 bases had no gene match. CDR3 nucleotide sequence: TGTGCCAGCAGCTTCAGACAGGGAAGAAATTCACCCCTCCACTTT. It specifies CASSFRQGRNSPLHF.

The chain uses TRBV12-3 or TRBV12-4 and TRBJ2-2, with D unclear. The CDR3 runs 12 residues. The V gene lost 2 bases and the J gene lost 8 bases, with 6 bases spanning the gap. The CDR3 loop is CASSLIVGELFF. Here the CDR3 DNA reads TGTGCCAGCAGTTTAATAGTGGGGGAGCTGTTTTTT.

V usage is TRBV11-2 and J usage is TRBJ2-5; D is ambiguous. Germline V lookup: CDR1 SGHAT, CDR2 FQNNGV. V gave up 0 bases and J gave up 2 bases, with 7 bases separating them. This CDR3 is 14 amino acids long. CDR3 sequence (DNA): TGTGCCAGCAGCTTAGACCCGGTTCAAGAGACCCAGTACTTC. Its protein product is CASSLDPVQETQYF.

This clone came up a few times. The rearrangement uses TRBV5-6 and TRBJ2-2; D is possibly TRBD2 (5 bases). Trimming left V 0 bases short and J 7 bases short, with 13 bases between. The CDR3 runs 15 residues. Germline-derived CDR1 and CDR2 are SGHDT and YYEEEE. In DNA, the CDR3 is TGTGCCAGCAGCTTGGAGGCTAGCTCGTACGGGGAGCTGTTTTTT. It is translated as CASSLEASSYGELFF.

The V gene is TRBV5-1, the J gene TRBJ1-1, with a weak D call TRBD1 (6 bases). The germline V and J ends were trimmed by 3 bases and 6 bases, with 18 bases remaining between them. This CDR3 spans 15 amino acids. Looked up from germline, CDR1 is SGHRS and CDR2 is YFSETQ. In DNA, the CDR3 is TGCGCCAGCAGCTCCACCCCCGACAGGCCTCCTGAAGCTTTCTTT. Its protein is CASSSTPDRPPEAFF. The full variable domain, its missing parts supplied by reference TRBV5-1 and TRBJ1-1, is KAGVTQTPRYLIKTRGQQVTLSCSPISGHRSVSWYQQTPGQGLQFLFEYFSETQRNKGNFPGRFSGRQFSNSRSEMNVSTLELGDSALYLCASSSTPDRPPEAFFGQGTRLTVV.

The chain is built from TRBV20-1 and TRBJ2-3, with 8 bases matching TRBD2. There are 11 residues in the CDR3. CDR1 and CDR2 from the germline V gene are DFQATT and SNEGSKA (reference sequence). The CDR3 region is CRGTSTDTQYF. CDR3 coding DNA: TGCAGGGGGACTAGTACAGATACGCAGTATTTT.

The CDR3 nucleotides read TGTGCCAGCAGCTTGGAGACAGATCTCTATGGCTACACCTTC. This gives the protein CASSLETDLYGYTF. This sequence joins TRBV5-4 and TRBJ1-2; D might be TRBD1 (5 bases). The CDR3 consists of 14 residues. Trimming shortened V by 0 bases and J by 4 bases, and 10 bases separated the two germline ends. Germline CDR1 reads SGHNT; CDR2 reads YYREEE (reference sequence). The full variable domain, in which reference TRBV5-4 and TRBJ1-2 provide the parts outside the CDR3, is ETGVTQSPTHLIKTRGQQVTLRCSSQSGHNTVSWYQQALGQGPQFIFQYYREEENGRGNFPPRFSGLQFPNYSSELNVNALELDDSALYLCASSLETDLYGYTFGSGTRLTVV.

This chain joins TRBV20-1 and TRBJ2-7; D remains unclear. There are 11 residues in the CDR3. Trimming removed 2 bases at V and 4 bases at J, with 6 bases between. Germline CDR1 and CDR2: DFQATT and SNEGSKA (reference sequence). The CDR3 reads CSARYGYEQYV. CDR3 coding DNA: TGCAGTGCTAGATACGGGTACGAGCAGTACGTC.

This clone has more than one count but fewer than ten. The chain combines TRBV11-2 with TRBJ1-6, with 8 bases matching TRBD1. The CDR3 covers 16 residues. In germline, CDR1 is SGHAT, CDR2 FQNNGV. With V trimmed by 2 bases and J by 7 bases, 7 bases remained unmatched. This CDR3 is CASSLSWDRTNSPLHF. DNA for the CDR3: TGTGCCAGCAGCTTAAGCTGGGACAGGACGAATTCACCCCTCCACTTT.

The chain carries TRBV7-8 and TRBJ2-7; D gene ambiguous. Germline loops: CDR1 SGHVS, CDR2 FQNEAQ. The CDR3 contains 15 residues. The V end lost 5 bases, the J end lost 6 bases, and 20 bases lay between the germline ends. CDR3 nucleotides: TGTGCCAGCAGCCGAGACACCGCCTCCATATCCGAGCAGTACTTC. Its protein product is CASSRDTASISEQYF.

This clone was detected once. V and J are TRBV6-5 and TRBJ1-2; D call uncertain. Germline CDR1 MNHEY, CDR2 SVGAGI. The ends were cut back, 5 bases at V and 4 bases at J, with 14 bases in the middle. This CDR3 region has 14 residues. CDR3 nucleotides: TGTGCCAGCAGTCCAACGGGGAGCACCTATGGCTACACCTTC. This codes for CASSPTGSTYGYTF.

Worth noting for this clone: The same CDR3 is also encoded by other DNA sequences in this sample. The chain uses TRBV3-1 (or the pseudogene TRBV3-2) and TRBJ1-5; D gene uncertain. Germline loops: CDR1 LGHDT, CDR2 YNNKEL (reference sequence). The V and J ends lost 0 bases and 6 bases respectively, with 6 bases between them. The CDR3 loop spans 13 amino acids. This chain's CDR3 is CASSQDRGQPQHF. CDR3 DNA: TGTGCCAGCAGCCAAGATCGGGGTCAGCCCCAGCATTTT.